The TCR beta chain under discussion was sequenced for a study of cytomegalovirus exposure and HLA in healthy donors. On this clone: The antigen is not known.

Study-level points and caveats: For most TCR sequences rarity was the rule, although some public TCRs occurred in many donors. The study put some 150 TCR beta chains on its list as cytomegalovirus-associated.

The method was immunoSEQ multiplex PCR; TCRdb's version includes in-frame clones alone and lacks a portion of them. The table shows tens of thousands of clones, with almost 97% occurring only once. CDR1 and CDR2 (germline): GTSNPN, SVGIG (reference sequence). The CDR3 totals 12 residues. V gave up 0 bases and J gave up 5 bases, with 7 bases separating them. This clonotype was sampled from a man between 18 and 29 years old in good health and CMV-seropositive. The specimen was PBMCs. The chain joins TRBV30 to TRBJ1-1; TRBD1 might be the D (6 bases). The CDR3 loop reads CAWSVQGTEAFF. The CDR3 nucleotides are TGTGCCTGGAGTGTCCAGGGGACTGAAGCTTTCTTT.